A selection of T cell receptor beta chains follows, all from one sample in a study of shared clonotypes between healthy human individuals. Using immunoSEQ multiplex PCR, the repertoire was profiled, and TCRdb retains in-frame clones only, with some absent. The top ten hold more than 0.9% of the sample, which has roughly 1,800,000 clones, about 95% seen once. Sequencing was performed on naive CD8+ T cells sorted from blood. These receptors were collected from a young man in good health. The conserved cysteine and the conserved F or W are not part of the CDR3 here. The order of the fields is clone size, CDR3 length, V gene, J gene, CDR3 protein. A row's size may be missing; if present it is once, few, many or a size class.

once	11	TRBV19	TRBJ2-7	ASSIDHPHEQY
.	9	TRBV27	TRBJ2-7	ASSSDGEQY
.	12	TRBV10-3	TRBJ2-2	AISEDRGIGELF
.	11	TRBV9	TRBJ1-5	ASSLSPDQPQH
once	12	TRBV7-8	TRBJ1-2	ASTSRGTGAGYT
.	10	TRBV30	TRBJ1-4	AWSPDSEKLF
.	13	TRBV5-6	TRBJ2-7	ASSRRRVPRDEQY
.	12	TRBV27	TRBJ2-7	ASSLGRFSYEQY
.	11	TRBV6-5	TRBJ2-1	ASSYTGGSEQF
.	12	TRBV7-9	TRBJ2-7	ASSLGGSPYEQY
.	13	TRBV9	TRBJ2-5	ASSPGELGQETQY
.	13	TRBV9	TRBJ2-5	ASSETSGGQETQY
.	12	TRBV5-4	TRBJ1-1	ASSKAEENTEAF
.	12	TRBV27	TRBJ2-1	ASSFLGVSNEQF
.	12	TRBV7-8	TRBJ2-3	ASSEGIGTDTQY
.	12	TRBV9	TRBJ2-3	ASSAVDSTDTQY
.	13	TRBV9	TRBJ2-2	ASCTGGPNTGELF
.	12	TRBV6-1	TRBJ1-4	ASSEAGYNEKLF
.	13	TRBV7-6	TRBJ2-2	ASSAIAGGPGELF